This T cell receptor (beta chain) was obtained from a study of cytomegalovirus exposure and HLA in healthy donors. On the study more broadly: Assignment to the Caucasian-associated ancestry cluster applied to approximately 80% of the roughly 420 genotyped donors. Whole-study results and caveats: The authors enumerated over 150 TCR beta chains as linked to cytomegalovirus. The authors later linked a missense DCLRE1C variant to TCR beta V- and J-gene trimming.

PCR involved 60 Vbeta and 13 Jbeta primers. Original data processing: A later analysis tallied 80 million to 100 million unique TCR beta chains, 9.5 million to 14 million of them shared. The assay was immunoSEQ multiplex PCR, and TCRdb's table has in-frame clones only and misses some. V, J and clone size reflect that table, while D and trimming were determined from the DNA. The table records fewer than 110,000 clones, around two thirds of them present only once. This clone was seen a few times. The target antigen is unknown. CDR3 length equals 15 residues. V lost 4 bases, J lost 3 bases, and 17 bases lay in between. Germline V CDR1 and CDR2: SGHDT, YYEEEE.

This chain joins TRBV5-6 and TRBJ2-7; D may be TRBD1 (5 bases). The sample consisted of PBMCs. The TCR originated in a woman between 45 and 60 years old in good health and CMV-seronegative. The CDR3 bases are TGTGCCAGCAGCCCCCTCGTGGGGCCTGGCTACGAGCAGTACTTC. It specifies CASSPLVGPGYEQYF.